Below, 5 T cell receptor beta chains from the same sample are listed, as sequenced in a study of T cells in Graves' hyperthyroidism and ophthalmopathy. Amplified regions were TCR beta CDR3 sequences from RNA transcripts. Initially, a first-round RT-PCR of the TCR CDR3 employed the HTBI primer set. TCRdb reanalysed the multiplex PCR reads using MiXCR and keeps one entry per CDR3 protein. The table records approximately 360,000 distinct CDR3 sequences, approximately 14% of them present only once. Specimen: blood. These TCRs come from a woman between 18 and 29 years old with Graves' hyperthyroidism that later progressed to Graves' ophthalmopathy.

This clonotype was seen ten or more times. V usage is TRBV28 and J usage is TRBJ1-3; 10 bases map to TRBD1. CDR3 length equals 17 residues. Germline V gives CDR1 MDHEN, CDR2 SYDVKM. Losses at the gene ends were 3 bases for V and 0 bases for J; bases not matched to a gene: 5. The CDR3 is CASSLGTGAYSGNTIYF. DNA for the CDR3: TGTGCCAGCAGTTTGGGGACAGGGGCGTACTCTGGAAACACCATATATTTT. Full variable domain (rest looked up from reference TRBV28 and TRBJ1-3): DVKVTQSSRYLVKRTGEKVFLECVQDMDHENMFWYRQDPGLGLRLIYFSYDVKMKEKGDIPEGYSVSREKKERFSLILESASTNQTSMYLCASSLGTGAYSGNTIYFGEGSWLTVV.

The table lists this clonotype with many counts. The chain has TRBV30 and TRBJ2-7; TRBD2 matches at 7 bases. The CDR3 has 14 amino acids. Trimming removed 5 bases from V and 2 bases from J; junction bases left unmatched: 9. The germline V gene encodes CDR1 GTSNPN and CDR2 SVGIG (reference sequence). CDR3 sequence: CAWARGTTTYEQYF. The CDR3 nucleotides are TGTGCCTGGGCACGGGGGACTACTACCTACGAGCAGTACTTC.

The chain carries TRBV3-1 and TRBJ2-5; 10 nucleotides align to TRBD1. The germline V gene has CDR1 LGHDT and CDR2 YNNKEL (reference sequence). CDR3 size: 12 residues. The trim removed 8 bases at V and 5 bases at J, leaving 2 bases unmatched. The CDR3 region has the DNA TGTGCCAGCGGGACAGGGGCGGAGACCCAGTACTTC. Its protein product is CASGTGAETQYF.

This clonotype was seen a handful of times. The CDR3 DNA follows: TGTGCCAGCAGCCAACCGACTAGCGGGAGCTACGAGCAGTACTTC. Protein sequence: CASSQPTSGSYEQYF. J is TRBJ2-7 and V is TRBV4-2; 12 bases align to TRBD2. Germline V lookup: CDR1 LGHNA, CDR2 YNFKEQ. Unmatched junction bases numbered 2, after V lost 2 bases and J lost 3 bases. This CDR3 has 15 residues.

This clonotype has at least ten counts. CDR3 protein: CAISEDLNQPQHF. CDR3 nucleotides: TGTGCCATCAGTGAAGACCTCAATCAGCCCCAGCATTTT. This chain joins TRBV10-3 and TRBJ1-5; D is unresolved. The CDR3 loop spans 13 amino acids. Germline-derived CDR1 and CDR2 are ENHRY and SYGVKD. The V and J ends lost 3 bases and 3 bases respectively, with 6 bases between them.